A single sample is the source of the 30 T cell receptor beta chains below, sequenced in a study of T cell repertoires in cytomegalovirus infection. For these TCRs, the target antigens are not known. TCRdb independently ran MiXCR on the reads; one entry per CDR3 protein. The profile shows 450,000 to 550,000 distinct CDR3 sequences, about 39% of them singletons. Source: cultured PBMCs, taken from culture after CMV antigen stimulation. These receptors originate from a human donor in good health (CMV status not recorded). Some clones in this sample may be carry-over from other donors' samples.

CDR3 bases: TGTGCCAGCAGCCCCTCGGGGGATAGCAATCAGCCCCAGCATTTT. It encodes CASSPSGDSNQPQHF. The chain carries TRBV12-3 or TRBV12-4 and TRBJ1-5; D perhaps matches TRBD1 (5 bases). V lost 6 bases and J lost 0, with 12 bases in between. This CDR3 region has 15 residues.

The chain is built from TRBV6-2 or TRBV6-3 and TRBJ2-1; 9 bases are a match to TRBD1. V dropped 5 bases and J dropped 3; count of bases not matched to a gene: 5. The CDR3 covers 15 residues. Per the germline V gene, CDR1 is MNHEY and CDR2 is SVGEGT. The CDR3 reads CASSRTGEYYNEQFF. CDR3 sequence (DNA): TGTGCCAGCAGTAGGACAGGGGAATACTACAATGAGCAGTTCTTC.

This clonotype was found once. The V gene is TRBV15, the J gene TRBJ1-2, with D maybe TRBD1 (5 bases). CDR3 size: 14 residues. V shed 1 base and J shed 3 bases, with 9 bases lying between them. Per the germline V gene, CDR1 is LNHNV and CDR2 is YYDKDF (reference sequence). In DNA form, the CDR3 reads TGTGCCACCAGCAGAGGACAGCCCCACTATGGCTACACCTTC. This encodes CATSRGQPHYGYTF.

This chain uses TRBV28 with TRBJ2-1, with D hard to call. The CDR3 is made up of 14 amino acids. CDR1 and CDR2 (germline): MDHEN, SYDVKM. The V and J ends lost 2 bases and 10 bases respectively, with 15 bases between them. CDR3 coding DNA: TGTGCCAGCAGTTTACCGCAAGGGCATCGGGAGCAGTTCTTC. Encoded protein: CASSLPQGHREQFF.

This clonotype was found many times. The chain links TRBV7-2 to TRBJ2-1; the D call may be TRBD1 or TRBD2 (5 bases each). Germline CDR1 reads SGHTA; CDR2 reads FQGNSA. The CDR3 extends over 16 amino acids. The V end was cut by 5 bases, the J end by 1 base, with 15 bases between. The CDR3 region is CASSPNPGGSYNEQFF. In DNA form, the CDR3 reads TGTGCCAGCAGCCCGAACCCTGGGGGTTCCTACAATGAGCAGTTCTTC.

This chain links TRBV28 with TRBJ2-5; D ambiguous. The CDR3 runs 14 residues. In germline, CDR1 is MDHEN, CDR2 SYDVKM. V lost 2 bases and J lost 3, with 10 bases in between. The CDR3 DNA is TGTGCCAGCAGTTTAGGGCCTGGAAAAGAGACCCAGTACTTC. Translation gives CASSLGPGKETQYF.

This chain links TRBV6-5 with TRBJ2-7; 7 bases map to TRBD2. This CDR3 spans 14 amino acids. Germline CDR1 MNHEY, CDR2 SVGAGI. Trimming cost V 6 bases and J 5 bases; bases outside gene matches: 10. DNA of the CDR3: TGTGCCAGCAGCCGTTCCCCGGGACTACACGAGCAGTACTTC. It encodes CASSRSPGLHEQYF.

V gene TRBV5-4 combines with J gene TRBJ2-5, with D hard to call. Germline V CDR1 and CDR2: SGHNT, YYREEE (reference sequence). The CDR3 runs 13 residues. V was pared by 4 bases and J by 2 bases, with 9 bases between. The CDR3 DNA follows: TGTGCCAGCAGCCATAATGGTCAAGAGACCCAGTACTTC. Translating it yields CASSHNGQETQYF.

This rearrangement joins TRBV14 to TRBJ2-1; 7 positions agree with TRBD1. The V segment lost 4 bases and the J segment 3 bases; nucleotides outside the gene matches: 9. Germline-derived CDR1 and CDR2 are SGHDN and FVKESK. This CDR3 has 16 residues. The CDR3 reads CASSRVGTGVYNEQFF. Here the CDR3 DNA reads TGTGCCAGCAGCCGCGTCGGAACAGGGGTCTACAATGAGCAGTTCTTC.

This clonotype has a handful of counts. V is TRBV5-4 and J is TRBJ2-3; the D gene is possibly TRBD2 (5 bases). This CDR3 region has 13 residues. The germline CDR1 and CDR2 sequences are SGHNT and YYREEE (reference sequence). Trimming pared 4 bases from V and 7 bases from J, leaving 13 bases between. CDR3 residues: CASSGSTDYTQYF. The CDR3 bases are TGTGCCAGCAGCGGGAGCACGGATTATACGCAGTATTTT.

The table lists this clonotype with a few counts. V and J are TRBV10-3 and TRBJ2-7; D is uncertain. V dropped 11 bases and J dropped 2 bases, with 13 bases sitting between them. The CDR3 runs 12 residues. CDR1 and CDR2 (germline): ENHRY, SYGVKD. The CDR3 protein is CAVSEQPYEQYF. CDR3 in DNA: TGTGCCGTCTCGGAACAGCCCTACGAGCAGTACTTC.

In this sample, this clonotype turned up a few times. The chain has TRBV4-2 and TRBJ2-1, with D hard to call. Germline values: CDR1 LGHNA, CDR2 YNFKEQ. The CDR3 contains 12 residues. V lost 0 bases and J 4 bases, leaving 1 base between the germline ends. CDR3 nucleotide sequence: TGTGCCAGCAGCCAAGAATACAATGAGCAGTTCTTC. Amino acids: CASSQEYNEQFF.

The CDR3, as DNA: TGCAGTGCTAGAGGTCGCAGGGGGGTGTACACTGAAGCTTTCTTT. This encodes CSARGRRGVYTEAFF. V usage is TRBV20-1 and J usage is TRBJ1-1; the match to TRBD1 covers 7 bases. J was trimmed by 3 bases and V by 1 base; bases with no gene match: 8. This CDR3 is built from 15 residues. Germline loops: CDR1 DFQATT, CDR2 SNEGSKA (reference sequence).

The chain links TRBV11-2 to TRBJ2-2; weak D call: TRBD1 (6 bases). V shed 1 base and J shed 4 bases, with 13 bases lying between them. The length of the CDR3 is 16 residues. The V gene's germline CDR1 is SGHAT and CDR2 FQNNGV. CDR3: CASSLVRQGSTGELFF. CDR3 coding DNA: TGTGCCAGCAGCTTAGTTCGGCAGGGGAGCACCGGGGAGCTGTTTTTT. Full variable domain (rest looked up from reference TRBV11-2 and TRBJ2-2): EAGVAQSPRYKIIEKRQSVAFWCNPISGHATLYWYQQILGQGPKLLIQFQNNGVVDDSQLPKDRFSAERLKGVDSTLKIQPAKLEDSAVYLCASSLVRQGSTGELFFGEGSRLTVL.

CDR3 in amino acids: CASSPGGVNYGYTF. The CDR3, as DNA: TGTGCCAGCAGCCCCGGAGGGGTGAACTATGGCTACACCTTC. The J gene is TRBJ1-2, the V gene TRBV7-9, with a possible D match to TRBD1 (5 bases). Germline values: CDR1 SEHNR, CDR2 FQNEAQ (reference sequence). This CDR3 has 14 residues. Trimming took off 5 bases at V and 2 bases at J, with 12 bases between the two ends.

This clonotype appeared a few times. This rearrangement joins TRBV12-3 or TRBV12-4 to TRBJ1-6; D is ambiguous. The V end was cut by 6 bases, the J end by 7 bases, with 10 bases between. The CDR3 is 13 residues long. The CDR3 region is CASSRNWNSPLHF. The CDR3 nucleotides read TGTGCCAGCAGCCGGAACTGGAATTCACCCCTCCACTTT.

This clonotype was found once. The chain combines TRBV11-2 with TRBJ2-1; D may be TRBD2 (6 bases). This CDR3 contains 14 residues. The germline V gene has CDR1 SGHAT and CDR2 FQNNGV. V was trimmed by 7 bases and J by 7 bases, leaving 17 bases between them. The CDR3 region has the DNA TGTGCCAGCACCCGGGAGTTAGCCTCAAATGAGCAGTTCTTC. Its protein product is CASTRELASNEQFF.

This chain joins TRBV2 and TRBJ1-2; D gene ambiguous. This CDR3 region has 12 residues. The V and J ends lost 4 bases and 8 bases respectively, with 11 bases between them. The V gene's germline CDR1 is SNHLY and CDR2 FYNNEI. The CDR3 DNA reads TGTGCCAGCAGTGCCGGGGTCACAGGCTACACCTTC. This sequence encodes CASSAGVTGYTF.

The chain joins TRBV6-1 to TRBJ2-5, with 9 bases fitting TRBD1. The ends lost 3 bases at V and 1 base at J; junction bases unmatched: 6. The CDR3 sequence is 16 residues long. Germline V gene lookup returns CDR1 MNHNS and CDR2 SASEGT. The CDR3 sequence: CASSEGTGWIQETQYF. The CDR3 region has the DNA TGTGCCAGCAGTGAGGGGACAGGGTGGATCCAAGAGACCCAGTACTTC.

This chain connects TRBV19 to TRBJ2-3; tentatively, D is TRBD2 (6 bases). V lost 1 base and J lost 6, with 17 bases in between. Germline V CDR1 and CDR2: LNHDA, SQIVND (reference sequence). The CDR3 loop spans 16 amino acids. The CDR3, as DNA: TGTGCCAGTAGTATAGTTGGGACTGACGACGTTGATACGCAGTATTTT. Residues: CASSIVGTDDVDTQYF.

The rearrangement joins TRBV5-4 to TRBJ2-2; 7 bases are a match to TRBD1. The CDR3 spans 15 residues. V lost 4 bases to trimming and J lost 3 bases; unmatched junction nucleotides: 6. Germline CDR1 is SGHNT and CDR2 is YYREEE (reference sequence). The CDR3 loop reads CASSGRDRDTGELFF. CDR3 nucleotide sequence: TGTGCCAGCAGCGGCCGGGACAGAGACACCGGGGAGCTGTTTTTT.

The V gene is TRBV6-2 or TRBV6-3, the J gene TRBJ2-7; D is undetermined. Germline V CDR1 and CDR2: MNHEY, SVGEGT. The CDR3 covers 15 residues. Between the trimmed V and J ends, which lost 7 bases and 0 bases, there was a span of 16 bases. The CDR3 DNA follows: TGTGCCAGCAAGATTGACACTCTGAGCTCCTACGAGCAGTACTTC. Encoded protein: CASKIDTLSSYEQYF.

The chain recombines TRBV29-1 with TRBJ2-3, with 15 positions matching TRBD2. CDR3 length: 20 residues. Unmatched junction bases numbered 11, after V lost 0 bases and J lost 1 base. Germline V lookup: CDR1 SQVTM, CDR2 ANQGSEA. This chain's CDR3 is CSVEDPGLAGGPSRTDTQYF. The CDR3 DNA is TGCAGCGTTGAAGATCCCGGACTAGCGGGAGGGCCGAGTCGCACAGATACGCAGTATTTT.

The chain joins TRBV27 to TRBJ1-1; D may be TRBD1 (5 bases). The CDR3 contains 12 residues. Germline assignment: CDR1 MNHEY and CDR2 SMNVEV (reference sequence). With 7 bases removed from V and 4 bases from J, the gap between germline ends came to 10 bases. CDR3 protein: CASIGGGTEAFF. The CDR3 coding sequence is TGTGCCAGCATCGGGGGAGGCACTGAAGCTTTCTTT.

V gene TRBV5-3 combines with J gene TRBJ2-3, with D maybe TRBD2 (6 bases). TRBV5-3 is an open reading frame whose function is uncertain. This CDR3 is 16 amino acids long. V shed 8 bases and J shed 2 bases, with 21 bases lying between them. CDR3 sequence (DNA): TGTGCCAGCAGCCCGCGGTCGGGAGCCGCCACAGATACGCAGTATTTT. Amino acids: CASSPRSGAATDTQYF.

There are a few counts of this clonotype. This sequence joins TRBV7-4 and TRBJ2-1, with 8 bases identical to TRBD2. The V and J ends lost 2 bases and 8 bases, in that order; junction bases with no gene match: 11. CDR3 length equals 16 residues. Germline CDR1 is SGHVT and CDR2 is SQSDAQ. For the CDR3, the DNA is TGTGCCAGCAGCTTACTTGGTACTAGCGGCCGGGATGAGCAGTTCTTC. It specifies CASSLLGTSGRDEQFF.

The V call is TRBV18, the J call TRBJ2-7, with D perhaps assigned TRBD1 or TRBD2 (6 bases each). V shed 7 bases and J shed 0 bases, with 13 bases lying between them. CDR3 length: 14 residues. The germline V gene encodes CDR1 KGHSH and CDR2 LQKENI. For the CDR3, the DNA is TGTGCCAGCTTTGTCGGGGGCCACTCCTACGAGCAGTACTTC. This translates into CASFVGGHSYEQYF. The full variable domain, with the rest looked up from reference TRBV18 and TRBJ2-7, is NAGVMQNPRHLVRRRGQEARLRCSPMKGHSHVYWYRQLPEEGLKFMVYLQKENIIDESGMPKERFSAEFPKEGPSILRIQQVVRGDSAAYFCASFVGGHSYEQYFGPGTRLTVT.

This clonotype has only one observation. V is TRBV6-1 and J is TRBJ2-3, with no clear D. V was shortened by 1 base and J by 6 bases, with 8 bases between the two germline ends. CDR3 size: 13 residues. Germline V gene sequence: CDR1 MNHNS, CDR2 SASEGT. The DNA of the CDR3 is TGTGCCAGCAGTGAAGGTCAAGTCGATACGCAGTATTTT. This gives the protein CASSEGQVDTQYF.

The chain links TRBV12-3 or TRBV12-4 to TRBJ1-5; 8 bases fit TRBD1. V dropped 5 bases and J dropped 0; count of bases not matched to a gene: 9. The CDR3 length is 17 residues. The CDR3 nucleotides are TGTGCCAGCAGTCACAGACAGGGGAGCTATAGCAATCAGCCCCAGCATTTT. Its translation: CASSHRQGSYSNQPQHF.

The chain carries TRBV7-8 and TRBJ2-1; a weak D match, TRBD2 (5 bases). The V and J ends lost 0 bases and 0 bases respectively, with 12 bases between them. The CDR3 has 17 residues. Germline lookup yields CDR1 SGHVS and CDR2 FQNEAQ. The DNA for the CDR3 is TGTGCCAGCAGCTTAGCGGGGTGGAGGAGCTCCTACAATGAGCAGTTCTTC. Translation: CASSLAGWRSSYNEQFF.